This TCR beta chain emerged from a study of OX40 agonist ivuxolimab in advanced cancers. Libraries were prepared by immunoSEQ multiplex PCR; TCRdb keeps only in-frame clonotypes and omits some of them. The sample gives about 36,000 clones, 60% to 80% of which show up once; around a fifth is in the top ten. Per the germline V gene, CDR1 is SGDLS and CDR2 is YYNGEE. The CDR3 is 15 amino acids. The V end was cut by 0 bases, the J end by 5 bases, with 14 bases between. This sample comprised CD4+ or CD8+ T cells sorted from blood, obtained in a trial of the OX40 agonist ivuxolimab. The TCR originated in an adult with an advanced solid tumor such as melanoma, head and neck, liver or kidney cancer. The J gene is TRBJ2-5, the V gene TRBV9, with a weak D call TRBD2 (5 bases). The CDR3 coding sequence is TGTGCCAGCAGCGTAGCTGGCGCGGGTCAGGAGACCCAGTACTTC. Encoded protein: CASSVAGAGQETQYF.